This entry features one T cell receptor (beta chain) sequence. Germline lookup yields CDR1 SGHRS and CDR2 YFSETQ. The CDR3 has 14 residues. From the 5' RACE reads, TCRdb lists one entry per CDR3 protein and no DNA. This repertoire includes about 550,000 distinct CDR3 sequences. This entry is derived from a study of T cells expressing NK-cell markers. This chain connects TRBV5-1 to TRBJ2-4; TCRdb lists TRBD1, though no DNA is available to test this call. This TCR derives from a man aged 18 to 35 in good health. Material: blood T cells: a sorted CD56 or NKG2C T cell subset, CD4+ or CD8+ T cells, or bulk PBMC T cells (not recorded which). This CDR3 is CASSGTDRGDIQYF.